This T cell receptor (beta chain) stems from a study of PD-1 blockade in classical Hodgkin lymphoma. Study in general: With a 2-week interval, patients received intravenous nivolumab at 3 mg/kg.

All patients experienced relapse after autologous stem cell transplantation, and brentuximab vedotin exposure was variable. The germline V gene has CDR1 SGHTA and CDR2 FQGNSA. V was pared by 4 bases and J by 2 bases, with 6 bases of the junction left unmatched. CDR3 length: 15 residues. Some clones are missing from TCRdb's copy, which holds only in-frame ones; the method was immunoSEQ multiplex PCR. Among around 96,000 clones listed, around four fifths were seen once. Points from the study as a whole: CD4+ but not CD8+ TCR diversity rose significantly by C4D1. Complete responders entered with baseline diversity on par with newly diagnosed patients, the results showed. The causes of the repertoire differences, possibly disease activity or prior therapy, remain undefined.

In regard to this clone: Its target is unknown.

The receptor was isolated from a human donor with classical Hodgkin lymphoma. The rearrangement uses TRBV7-2 and TRBJ2-7; TRBD1 matches 9 bases. The starting material was peripheral blood mononuclear cells (PBMCs), obtained at baseline. In DNA, the CDR3 is TGTGCCAGCAGCTCCGGGACAGGGAAGACCTACGAGCAGTACTTC. Translating it yields CASSSGTGKTYEQYF. Using reference TRBV7-2 and TRBJ2-7 for the parts outside the CDR3, the full variable domain is GAGVSQSPSNKVTEKGKDVELRCDPISGHTALYWYRQSLGQGLEFLIYFQGNSAPDKSGLPSDRFSAERTGGSVSTLTIQRTQQEDSAVYLCASSSGTGKTYEQYFGPGTRLTVT.